Listed below are T cell receptor beta chains from one sample, sequenced in a study of Ad26.COV2.S vaccination and SARS-CoV-2 variants. Sequencing was performed with immunoSEQ multiplex PCR; in TCRdb, only in-frame clones are kept and a portion is missing. The sample lists hundreds of thousands of clones, about 92% occurring once. Source: peripheral blood, taken in a trial of Ad26.COV2.S vaccine versus placebo. The receptors were sampled from a person aged 18-60 years who received the Ad26.COV2.S COVID-19 vaccine or a placebo. CDR3s include the opening cysteine and the closing phenylalanine or tryptophan. The D gene is left open where the match is weak. The listing skips clone size in some rows; elsewhere it reads once, few, many or a size class.

TRBD1,.,TRBJ1-1,TRBV14,TGTGCCAGCAGCCAAAATACCGCTAAGGGACAGACTGAAGCTTTCTTT,CASSQNTAKGQTEAFF
.,.,TRBJ1-1,TRBV10-3,TGTGCCATCAGTGAGAATGGAGGGAACACTGAAGCTTTCTTT,CAISENGGNTEAFF
TRBD2,.,TRBJ2-5,TRBV7-2,TGTGCCAGCAGCTTAACCAGCGGGGGACCTAAAGAGACCCAGTACTTC,CASSLTSGGPKETQYF
.,once,TRBJ1-1,TRBV10-1,TGCGCCAGCAGGAGAACAGCGAACACTGAAGCTTTCTTT,CASRRTANTEAFF
.,.,TRBJ2-1,TRBV4-1,TGCGCCAGCAGCCAAGTGAACTTAGTCTCCTACAATGAGCAGTTCTTC,CASSQVNLVSYNEQFF
.,.,TRBJ1-3,TRBV19,TGTGCCAGTAGTTTCGGAGGAAGAGGTGGAAACACCATATATTTT,CASSFGGRGGNTIYF
.,.,TRBJ1-4,TRBV5-5,TGTGCCAGCAGCCCTGGACAGATAGCAACTAATGAAAAACTGTTTTTT,CASSPGQIATNEKLFF
.,.,TRBJ2-7,TRBV12-3/TRBV12-4,TGTGCCAGCAGTTCCCCCGGGGGCGAGCAGTACTTC,CASSSPGGEQYF
TRBD1,few,TRBJ2-7,TRBV6-5,TGTGCCAGCAGTTACGGGCAGGGGGCCGAGCAGTACTTC,CASSYGQGAEQYF
.,.,TRBJ2-1,TRBV11-2,TGTGCCAGCAGCTCCGTTGCGGGACAGCGCTACAATGAGCAGTTCTTC,CASSSVAGQRYNEQFF
.,few,TRBJ1-3,TRBV9,TGTGCCAGCAGCCGCCTACAGGGCAGCTCTGGAAACACCATATATTTT,CASSRLQGSSGNTIYF
.,.,TRBJ2-1,TRBV9,TGTGCCAGCAGCGGGGAGGCCCGGGGCTACTCCTACAATGAGCAGTTCTTC,CASSGEARGYSYNEQFF
TRBD1,once,TRBJ1-2,TRBV12-5,TGTGCTAGTGGTTCCTATTTGGGACAGCTCTATGGCTACACCTTC,CASGSYLGQLYGYTF
TRBD2,.,TRBJ2-3,TRBV5-1,TGCGCCAGCAGCGCGGGACTAGCGCGTCCCCGCACAGATACGCAGTATTTT,CASSAGLARPRTDTQYF
TRBD1,.,TRBJ1-2,TRBV4-1,TGCGCCAGCAGCCCCGGAAGACAGGGAAGGGACTATAACTATGGCTACACCTTC,CASSPGRQGRDYNYGYTF
.,.,TRBJ1-1,TRBV5-4,TGTGCCAGCAGCTCCGGGATGTTAAGGTCAGAAGCTTTCTTT,CASSSGMLRSEAFF
.,.,TRBJ1-5,TRBV28,TGTGCCAGCAGTTCACAGGCCAATCAGCCCCAGCATTTT,CASSSQANQPQHF
.,.,TRBJ2-5,TRBV5-1,TGCGCCAGCAGCTTGGTGAGAGCAGGGGGGGCAGAGACCCAGTACTTC,CASSLVRAGGAETQYF
.,once,TRBJ1-4,TRBV6-2/TRBV6-3,TGTGCCAGCAGTTATCGGCGGGGGAGGAGTGAAAAACTGTTTTTT,CASSYRRGRSEKLFF
.,.,TRBJ1-1,TRBV4-3,TGCGCCAGCAGCCAAGTCTGGAAAATGAACACTGAAGCTTTCTTT,CASSQVWKMNTEAFF
.,once,TRBJ2-1,TRBV7-2,TGTGCCAGCAGCTTATCCGGGGGGCCGTTCTATGAGCAGTTCTTC,CASSLSGGPFYEQFF
.,.,TRBJ1-2,TRBV2,TGTGCCAGCAGAAGACAGTTATATGGCTACACCTTC,CASRRQLYGYTF
.,.,TRBJ2-3,TRBV5-1,TGCGCCAGCTCGCTACAGGGCCCGCGGTCAGATACGCAGTATTTT,CASSLQGPRSDTQYF
.,.,TRBJ2-3,TRBV5-4,TGTGCCAGCAGCCAATCCGGAACTATTTACACGCAGTATTTT,CASSQSGTIYTQYF
TRBD1,.,TRBJ2-5,TRBV5-1,TGCGCCAGCAATCGGGACAGTACCCAAGAGACCCAGTACTTC,CASNRDSTQETQYF
.,.,TRBJ2-1,TRBV29-1,TGCAGCGTGGACTGGGGGTTCTCCTACAATGAGCAGTTCTTC,CSVDWGFSYNEQFF
TRBD1,.,TRBJ2-7,TRBV28,TGTGCCAGCAGTTCAGGGGGCGCGGACGAGCAGTACTTC,CASSSGGADEQYF
.,.,TRBJ2-5,TRBV11-2,TGTGCCAGCAGCTTATTGCTTCAAGAGACCCAGTACTTC,CASSLLLQETQYF
.,.,TRBJ1-3,TRBV3-1/TRBV3-2,TGTGCCAGCAGCCAGACTACCAAAGGACTGCACTCTGGAAACACCATATATTTT,CASSQTTKGLHSGNTIYF
TRBD1,.,TRBJ1-1,TRBV6-5,TGTGCCAGCAGGCCGACAGGGAAGGCCACTGAAGCTTTCTTT,CASRPTGKATEAFF
.,.,TRBJ1-5,TRBV7-8,TGTGCCAGCAGCGCCAGCAGGGGCGGGGGCAATCAGCCCCAGCATTTT,CASSASRGGGNQPQHF